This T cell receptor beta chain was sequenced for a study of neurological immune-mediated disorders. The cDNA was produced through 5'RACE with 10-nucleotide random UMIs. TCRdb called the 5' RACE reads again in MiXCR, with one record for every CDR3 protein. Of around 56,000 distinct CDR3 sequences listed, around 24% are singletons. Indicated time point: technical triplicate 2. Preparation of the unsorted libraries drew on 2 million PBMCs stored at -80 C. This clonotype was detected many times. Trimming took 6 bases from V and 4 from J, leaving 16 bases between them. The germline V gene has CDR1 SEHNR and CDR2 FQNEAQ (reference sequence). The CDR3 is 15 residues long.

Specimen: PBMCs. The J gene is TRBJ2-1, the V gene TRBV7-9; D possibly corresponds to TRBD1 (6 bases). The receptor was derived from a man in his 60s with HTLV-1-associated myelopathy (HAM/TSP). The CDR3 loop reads CASSLKGENYNEQFF. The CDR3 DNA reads TGTGCCAGCAGTCTTAAGGGGGAGAATTACAATGAGCAGTTCTTC.